A single sample gave rise to the 24 T cell receptor beta chains below, sequenced in a study of blood T cell repertoires in COVID-19. Clones were sequenced by immunoSEQ multiplex PCR, and TCRdb holds only the in-frame ones, with some missing. Here the sample spans some 220,000 clones, around 90% being singletons. The sequenced sample consisted of peripheral blood. The source is a young woman who had recovered from COVID-19.

V and J are TRBV25-1 and TRBJ2-7; the match to TRBD1 covers 8 bases. This CDR3 region has 15 residues. J lost 6 bases, V lost 5 bases, and 12 bases had no gene match. The germline gives CDR1 MGHDK, CDR2 SYGVNS. CDR3 protein: CASSIAETGVSEQYF. The CDR3, as DNA: TGTGCCAGCAGTATTGCCGAGACAGGGGTTAGCGAGCAGTACTTC.

This clone was seen many times. The chain combines TRBV20-1 with TRBJ2-3; TRBD2 matches at 16 bases. The V gene end was trimmed by 3 bases and the J gene end by 2 bases; junction bases not matched to a gene: 8. The CDR3 has 18 residues. CDR1 DFQATT and CDR2 SNEGSKA come from the germline V gene (reference sequence). The CDR3, as DNA: TGCAGTGCTAGTCCCGGGACTAGCGGGAGGGGATCCACAGATACGCAGTATTTT. Translation gives CSASPGTSGRGSTDTQYF.

This clone has a single count. The genes are TRBV4-2 and TRBJ2-5, with 9 bases identical to TRBD2. J gave up 0 bases and V 1 base, and 6 bases lay outside the gene matches. The CDR3 covers 17 residues. Germline lookup yields CDR1 LGHNA and CDR2 YNFKEQ. The CDR3 sequence: CASSQGTSDKYQETQYF. CDR3 sequence (DNA): TGTGCCAGCAGCCAAGGGACTAGCGATAAGTACCAAGAGACCCAGTACTTC.

CDR3 amino acids: CASSQTTGDHQPQHF. As DNA, the CDR3 is TGCGCCAGCAGCCAGACCACAGGGGACCATCAGCCCCAGCATTTT. The chain is built from TRBV4-1 and TRBJ1-5, with TRBD1 identical over 7 bases. Germline CDR1 MGHRA, CDR2 YSYEKL. After removal of 3 bases from V and 5 bases from J, the junction contained 7 bases not matched to a gene. The CDR3 contains 15 residues.

This chain connects TRBV19 to TRBJ2-7; D might be TRBD2 (5 bases). Trimming removed 4 bases from V and 2 bases from J, with 9 bases in between. Germline assignment: CDR1 LNHDA and CDR2 SQIVND (reference sequence). CDR3 size: 13 residues. The CDR3 nucleotides are TGTGCCAGTAGTAATACTAGAACCTACGAGCAGTACTTC. Translating it yields CASSNTRTYEQYF.

This clone was observed a handful of times. The chain employs TRBV29-1 and TRBJ1-2; D might be TRBD1 (5 bases). Looked up from germline, CDR1 is SQVTM and CDR2 is ANQGSEA. There are 12 residues in the CDR3. Deletions cut 5 bases from V and 2 bases from J, with 9 bases between. CDR3 nucleotide sequence: TGCAGCGTTAAGACAGTCAACTATGGCTACACCTTC. This gives the protein CSVKTVNYGYTF.

CDR3 sequence: CASSQVRTGNYGYTF. The CDR3 DNA sequence: TGCGCCAGCAGCCAAGTCCGGACAGGCAACTATGGCTACACCTTC. The chain combines TRBV4-1 with TRBJ1-2, with TRBD1 identical over 7 bases. The CDR3 consists of 15 residues. After removal of 1 base from V and 2 bases from J, the junction contained 4 bases not matched to a gene. Germline V gene data show CDR1 as MGHRA and CDR2 as YSYEKL.

This sequence joins TRBV6-2 or TRBV6-3 and TRBJ1-5, with TRBD1 as a possible D gene (6 bases). Germline assignment: CDR1 MNHEY and CDR2 SVGEGT. Trimming pared 4 bases from V and 4 bases from J, leaving 14 bases between. The length of the CDR3 is 15 residues. CDR3 region: CASSSQRTANQPQHF. In nucleotides, the CDR3 is TGTGCCAGCAGTTCGCAACGGACAGCTAATCAGCCCCAGCATTTT.

This clone was seen ten or more times. The CDR3 nucleotides read TGTGCTAGTGGTTTGTGTTTGCCGCGTTGCACTGAAGCTTTCTTT. The encoded protein is CASGLCLPRCTEAFF. The V call is TRBV12-5, the J call TRBJ1-1; D unclear. The CDR3 covers 15 residues. From germline, CDR1 is LGHNT and CDR2 FRNRAP. Trimming pared 2 bases from V and 4 bases from J, leaving 14 bases between.

The chain links TRBV2 to TRBJ2-6; tentatively, D is TRBD1 (5 bases). V gave up 5 bases and J gave up 0 bases, with 8 bases separating them. The germline V gene encodes CDR1 SNHLY and CDR2 FYNNEI. CDR3 length equals 15 residues. The CDR3 region has the DNA TGTGCCAGCAGTCCGACAGCCTCTGGGGCCAACGTCCTGACTTTC. This translates into CASSPTASGANVLTF.

V usage is TRBV4-3 and J usage is TRBJ1-4; D call uncertain. Germline CDR1 and CDR2: LGHNA and YSLEER. The CDR3 length is 15 residues. Trimming pared 0 bases from V and 0 bases from J, leaving 5 bases between. This CDR3 reads CASSQDTATNEKLFF. The CDR3, as DNA: TGCGCCAGCAGCCAAGATACGGCAACTAATGAAAAACTGTTTTTT.

The V and J genes are TRBV4-3 and TRBJ2-1, with a tentative D call TRBD2 (6 bases). Trimming removed 0 bases from V and 8 bases from J, with 11 bases in between. Per the germline V gene, CDR1 is LGHNA and CDR2 is YSLEER. This CDR3 has 14 amino acids. The CDR3 spells CASSQDWAGYEQFF. The DNA for the CDR3 is TGCGCCAGCAGCCAAGATTGGGCGGGGTATGAGCAGTTCTTC.

V is TRBV25-1 and J is TRBJ1-2; D remains unclear. This CDR3 contains 10 residues. CDR1 is MGHDK and CDR2 is SYGVNS in the germline V gene. V lost 10 bases to trimming and J lost 8 bases, with 11 bases between them. The CDR3 DNA is TGTGCCACCCATAGTTTGGGCTACACCTTC. This gives the protein CATHSLGYTF.

This clone was observed a handful of times. V is TRBV7-8 and J is TRBJ2-2; 9 bases line up with TRBD2. Germline CDR1 and CDR2: SGHVS and FQNEAQ. Unmatched junction bases numbered 8, after V lost 6 bases and J lost 3 bases. The CDR3 covers 16 residues. The CDR3 DNA is TGTGCCAGCAGACCCTCCGGGACTAGCCACACCGGGGAGCTGTTTTTT. Protein: CASRPSGTSHTGELFF. Combining the CDR3 with reference TRBV7-8 and TRBJ2-2 gives the whole variable domain GAGVSQSPRYKVAKRGQDVALRCDPISGHVSLFWYQQALGQGPEFLTYFQNEAQLDKSGLPSDRFFAERPEGSVSTLKIQRTQQEDSAVYLCASRPSGTSHTGELFFGEGSRLTVL.

The count of this clone is one. The chain recombines TRBV7-6 with TRBJ2-1; 9 nucleotides line up with TRBD2. Germline lookup yields CDR1 SGHVS and CDR2 FNYEAQ. The length of the CDR3 is 17 residues. Trimming took 0 bases from V and 9 from J; bases not matched to a gene: 12. The CDR3 sequence: CASSLAAGVAGESEQFF. DNA for the CDR3: TGTGCCAGCAGCTTAGCAGCGGGGGTAGCGGGAGAGTCTGAGCAGTTCTTC.

The chain joins TRBV6-5 to TRBJ2-1; 8 bases line up with TRBD2. Unmatched junction bases numbered 9, after V lost 9 bases and J lost 5 bases. The CDR3 extends over 14 amino acids. Germline lookup yields CDR1 MNHEY and CDR2 SVGAGI. CDR3 in amino acids: CASEGREGNNEQFF. The CDR3 nucleotides are TGTGCCAGTGAAGGTCGGGAGGGAAACAATGAGCAGTTCTTC.

The gene calls are TRBV29-1 and TRBJ2-3; D possibly corresponds to TRBD2 (6 bases). CDR1 SQVTM and CDR2 ANQGSEA come from the germline V gene. The V end lost 3 bases, the J end lost 0 bases, and 22 bases lay between the germline ends. CDR3 size: 18 residues. The CDR3 is CSVDGLAGYPSSTDTQYF. The CDR3 nucleotides are TGCAGCGTTGATGGTCTCGCGGGATATCCTTCTAGCACAGATACGCAGTATTTT.

The chain links TRBV25-1 to TRBJ1-2; D is ambiguous. CDR3 size: 14 residues. The V end was cut by 3 bases, the J end by 2 bases, with 10 bases between. Germline CDR1 reads MGHDK; CDR2 reads SYGVNS. CDR3 loop: CASSDYAGNYGYTF. CDR3 DNA: TGTGCCAGCAGTGATTATGCAGGAAACTATGGCTACACCTTC.

This sequence joins TRBV2 and TRBJ1-1, with D possibly TRBD1 on 6 matching bases. CDR3 length equals 12 residues. Trimming took 7 bases from V and 3 from J, leaving 9 bases between them. Germline CDR1 is SNHLY and CDR2 is FYNNEI. The CDR3 loop is CASMQGHTEAFF. The CDR3 DNA follows: TGTGCCAGCATGCAGGGGCACACTGAAGCTTTCTTT.

The sample holds one count of this clone. The chain combines TRBV19 with TRBJ2-1; TRBD2 matches 8 bases. Germline V gives CDR1 LNHDA, CDR2 SQIVND (reference sequence). Trimming at V came to 3 bases and at J to 6 bases, leaving 10 bases not matched to a gene. The CDR3 spans 16 residues. CDR3 in DNA: TGTGCCAGTAGTATGACCGGGACTAGTTATCCCAATGAGCAGTTCTTC. Amino acid sequence: CASSMTGTSYPNEQFF.

V usage is TRBV14 and J usage is TRBJ1-3; D uncertain. The CDR3 is 14 amino acids. The V end lost 6 bases, the J end lost 2 bases, and 11 bases lay between the germline ends. Germline assignment: CDR1 SGHDN and CDR2 FVKESK. The CDR3 loop is CASSPIVAGNTIYF. CDR3 coding DNA: TGTGCCAGCAGTCCGATAGTAGCTGGAAACACCATATATTTT.

This chain uses TRBV11-2 with TRBJ2-3, with 8 bases aligning to TRBD2. Looked up from germline, CDR1 is SGHAT and CDR2 is FQNNGV. Trimming at V came to 5 bases and at J to 0 bases, leaving 7 bases not matched to a gene. CDR3 length: 16 residues. CDR3 DNA: TGTGCCAGCAGCCCCAGAGCGGGAGCCAGCACAGATACGCAGTATTTT. This gives the protein CASSPRAGASTDTQYF.

The V and J genes are TRBV7-3 and TRBJ2-1; 15 bases fit TRBD2. Trimming took 6 bases from V and 9 from J; bases not matched to a gene: 6. CDR1 and CDR2 from the germline V gene are SGHTA and FQGTGA. The CDR3 consists of 15 residues. The DNA for the CDR3 is TGTGCCAGCAGTATCGGGACTAGCGGGAGGTTTGAGCAGTTCTTC. Translating it yields CASSIGTSGRFEQFF.

The CDR3 sequence: CAISGGGGNSYEQYF. The CDR3, as DNA: TGTGCCATCAGTGGGGGTGGGGGGAATTCCTACGAGCAGTACTTC. The chain joins TRBV10-3 to TRBJ2-7; possible D gene TRBD2, 6 bases. The germline V and J ends were trimmed by 4 bases and 1 base, with 14 bases remaining between them. CDR3 length: 15 residues. In germline, CDR1 is ENHRY, CDR2 SYGVKD.